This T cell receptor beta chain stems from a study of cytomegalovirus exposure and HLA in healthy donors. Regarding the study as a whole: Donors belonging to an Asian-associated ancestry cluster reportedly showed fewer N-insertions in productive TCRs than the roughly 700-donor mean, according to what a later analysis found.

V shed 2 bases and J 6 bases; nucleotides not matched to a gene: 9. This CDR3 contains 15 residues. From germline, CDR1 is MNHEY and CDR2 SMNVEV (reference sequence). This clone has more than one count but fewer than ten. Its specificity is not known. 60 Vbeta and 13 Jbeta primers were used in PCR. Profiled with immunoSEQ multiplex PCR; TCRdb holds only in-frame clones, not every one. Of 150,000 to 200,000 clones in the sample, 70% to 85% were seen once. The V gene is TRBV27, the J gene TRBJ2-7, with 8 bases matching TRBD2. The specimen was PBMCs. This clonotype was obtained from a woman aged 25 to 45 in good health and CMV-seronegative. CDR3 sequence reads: CASSLGGRSGTEQYF. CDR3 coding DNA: TGTGCCAGCAGTTTAGGCGGGAGGTCGGGTACCGAGCAGTACTTC.